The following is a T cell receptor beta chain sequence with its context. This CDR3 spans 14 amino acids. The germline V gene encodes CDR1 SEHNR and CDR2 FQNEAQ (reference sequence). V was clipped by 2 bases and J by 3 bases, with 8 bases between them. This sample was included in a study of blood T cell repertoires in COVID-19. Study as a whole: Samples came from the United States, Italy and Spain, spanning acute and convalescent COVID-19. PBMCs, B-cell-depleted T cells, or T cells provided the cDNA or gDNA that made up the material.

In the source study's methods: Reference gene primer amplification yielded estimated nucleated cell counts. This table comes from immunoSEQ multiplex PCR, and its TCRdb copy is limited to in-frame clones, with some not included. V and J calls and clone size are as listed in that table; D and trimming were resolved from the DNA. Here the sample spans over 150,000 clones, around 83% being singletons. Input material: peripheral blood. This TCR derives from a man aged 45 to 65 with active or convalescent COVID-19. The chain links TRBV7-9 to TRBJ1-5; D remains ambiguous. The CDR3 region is CASSLPGYNQPQHF. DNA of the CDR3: TGTGCCAGCAGCTTACCCGGGTACAATCAGCCCCAGCATTTT. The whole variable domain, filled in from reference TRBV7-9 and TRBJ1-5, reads DTGVSQNPRHKITKRGQNVTFRCDPISEHNRLYWYRQTLGQGPEFLTYFQNEAQLEKSRLLSDRFSAERPKGSFSTLEIQRTEQGDSAMYLCASSLPGYNQPQHFGDGTRLSIL.